The clone carrying this T cell receptor (beta chain) came up a few times. The antigen is undetermined. The entry originates in a study of T cells after yellow fever vaccination. Study-wide results and limits: There was a possibility that FACS-sorted repertoires contained abundant clonotypes contaminating from the bulk population.

Germline V lookup: CDR1 SGHKS, CDR2 YYEKEE (reference sequence). V lost 0 bases, J lost 0 bases, and 24 bases lay in between. CDR3 length: 21 amino acids. The authors made TCR cDNA by 5'RACE template switching, adding a universal primer site and UMIs. One entry per CDR3 protein results from TCRdb running MiXCR on the 5' RACE reads. The table has 95,000 to 100,000 distinct CDR3 sequences, under 7% seen once. This TCR was recovered from a man in his late teens or twenties who received the YFV17D yellow fever vaccine. Sequenced here: CD8+ T cells sorted from PBMCs, sampled 10 days after the yellow fever booster vaccination. J is TRBJ2-2 and V is TRBV5-5; unclear D gene. In DNA, the CDR3 is TGTGCCAGCAGCTTGGTGCCAGGCATGATCCCCCCGTTCGCGAACACCGGGGAGCTGTTTTTT. As protein: CASSLVPGMIPPFANTGELFF.